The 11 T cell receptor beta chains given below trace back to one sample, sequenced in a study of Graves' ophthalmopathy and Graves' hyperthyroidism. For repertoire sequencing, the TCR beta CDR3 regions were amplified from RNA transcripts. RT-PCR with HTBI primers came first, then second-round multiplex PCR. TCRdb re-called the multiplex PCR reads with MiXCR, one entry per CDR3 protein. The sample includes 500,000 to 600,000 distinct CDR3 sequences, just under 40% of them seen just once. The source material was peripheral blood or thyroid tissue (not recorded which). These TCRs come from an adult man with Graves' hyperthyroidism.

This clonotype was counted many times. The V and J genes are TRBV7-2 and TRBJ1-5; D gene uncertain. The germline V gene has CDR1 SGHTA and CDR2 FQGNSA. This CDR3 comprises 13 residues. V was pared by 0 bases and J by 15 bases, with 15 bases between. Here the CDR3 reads CASSLARELSLHF. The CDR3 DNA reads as TGTGCCAGCAGCTTAGCGCGGGAGCTTTCCCTGCATTTT.

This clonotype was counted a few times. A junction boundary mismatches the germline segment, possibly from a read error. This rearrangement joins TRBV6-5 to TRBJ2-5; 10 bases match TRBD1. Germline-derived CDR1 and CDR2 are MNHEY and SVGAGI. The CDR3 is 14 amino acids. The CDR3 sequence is CAISPGQGIETQYF. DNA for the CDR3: TGTGCCATCAGTCCGGGACAGGGGATAGAGACCCAGTACTTC.

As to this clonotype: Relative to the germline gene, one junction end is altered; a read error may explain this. The CDR3 DNA reads as TGTGCCAGCAGCTTAGTGGGACAGCCGAACACTGGAGCTTTCTTT. Translating gives CASSLVGQPNTGAFF. V gene TRBV7-2 combines with J gene TRBJ1-1, with TRBD1 matching over 7 bases. This CDR3 comprises 15 residues. CDR1 and CDR2 from the germline V gene are SGHTA and FQGNSA.

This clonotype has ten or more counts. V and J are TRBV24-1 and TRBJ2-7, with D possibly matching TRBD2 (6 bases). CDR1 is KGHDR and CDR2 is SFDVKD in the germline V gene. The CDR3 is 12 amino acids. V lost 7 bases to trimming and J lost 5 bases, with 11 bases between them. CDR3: CATRGGGDEQYF. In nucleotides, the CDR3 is TGTGCCACCAGGGGGGGAGGCGACGAGCAGTACTTC.

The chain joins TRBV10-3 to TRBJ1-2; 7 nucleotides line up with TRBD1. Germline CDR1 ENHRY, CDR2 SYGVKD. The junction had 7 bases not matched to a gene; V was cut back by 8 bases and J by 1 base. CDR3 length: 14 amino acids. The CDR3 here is CAIAGTDYNYGYTF. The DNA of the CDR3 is TGTGCCATCGCGGGGACAGACTATAACTATGGCTACACCTTC.

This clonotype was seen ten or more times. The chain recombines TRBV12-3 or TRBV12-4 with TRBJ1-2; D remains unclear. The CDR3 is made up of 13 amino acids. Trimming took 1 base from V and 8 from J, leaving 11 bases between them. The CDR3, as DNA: TGTGCCAGCAGTTTAGGGGTAGGGCGCGGCTACACCTTC. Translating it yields CASSLGVGRGYTF.

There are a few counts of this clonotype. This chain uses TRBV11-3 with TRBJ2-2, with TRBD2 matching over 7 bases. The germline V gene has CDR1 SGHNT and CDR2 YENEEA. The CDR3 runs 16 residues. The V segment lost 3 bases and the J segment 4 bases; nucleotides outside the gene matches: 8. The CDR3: CASSFRAGSGTGELFF. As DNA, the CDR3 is TGTGCCAGCAGCTTTAGAGCGGGGTCGGGCACCGGGGAGCTGTTTTTT.

The DNA of the CDR3 is TGTGCCAGCAGTTACTCGTACGGCCAATCCTACGAGCAGTACTTC. Protein: CASSYSYGQSYEQYF. V and J are TRBV6-6 and TRBJ2-7; no reliable D call. Trimming removed 0 bases at V and 1 base at J, with 10 bases between. Germline V CDR1 and CDR2: MNHNY, SVGAGI (reference sequence). The length of the CDR3 is 15 residues.

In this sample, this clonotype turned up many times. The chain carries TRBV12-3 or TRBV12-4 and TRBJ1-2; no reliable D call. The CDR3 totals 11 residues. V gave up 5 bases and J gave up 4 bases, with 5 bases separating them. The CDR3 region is CASSNAYGYTF. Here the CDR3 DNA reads TGTGCCAGCAGTAATGCCTATGGCTACACCTTC.

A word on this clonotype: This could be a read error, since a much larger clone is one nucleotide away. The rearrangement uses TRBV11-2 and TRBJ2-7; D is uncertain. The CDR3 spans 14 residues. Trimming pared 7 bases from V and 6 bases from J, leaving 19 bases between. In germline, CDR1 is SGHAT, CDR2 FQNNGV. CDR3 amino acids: CASNSKIDTLEQYF. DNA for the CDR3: TGTGCCAGCAACTCAAAAATTGACACCCTCGAGCAGTACTTC.

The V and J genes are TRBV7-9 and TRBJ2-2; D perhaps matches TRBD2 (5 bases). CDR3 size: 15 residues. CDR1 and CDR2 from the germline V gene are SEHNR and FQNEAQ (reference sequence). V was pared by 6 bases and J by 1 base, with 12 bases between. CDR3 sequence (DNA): TGTGCCAGCAGTACCACTAGTGTGAACACCGGGGAGCTGTTTTTT. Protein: CASSTTSVNTGELFF.